This TCR beta chain was sequenced in a study of CD8 T cells in acute hepatitis C reinfection. Study results and limitations: Overrepresentation in the naive pool did not explain the preferential TRBV04 and TRBV06 usage seen in all groups.

Time point in this sample: naive CD8 control sorted from an acute-time-point sample. TCRdb's table, derived via immunoSEQ multiplex PCR, lists solely in-frame clones and lacks some. Among over 35,000 clones listed, around nine tenths were seen once. As regards this clone: The antigen is undetermined.

The germline gives CDR1 MNHNS, CDR2 SASEGT. CDR3 size: 18 residues. J lost 2 bases, V lost 3 bases, and 14 bases had no gene match. This rearrangement joins TRBV6-1 to TRBJ1-2; 8 bases match TRBD1. The sequenced material came from naive CD8+ T cells from PBMCs. The receptor's source is a man between 25 and 39 years old with chronic hepatitis C. CDR3 amino acids: CASSDGFHVDRGNYGYTF. CDR3 bases: TGTGCCAGCAGTGACGGTTTTCACGTCGACAGGGGCAACTATGGCTACACCTTC.